Reported below is one TCR beta chain. The V segment lost 3 bases and the J segment 4 bases; nucleotides outside the gene matches: 6. Per the germline V gene, CDR1 is SGHRS and CDR2 is YFSETQ. This CDR3 region has 17 residues. The data derive from a study of blood T cell repertoires in COVID-19. Turning to the study itself: Sites across the United States, Italy and Spain contributed samples from acute and convalescent COVID-19. From T cells, B-cell-depleted T cells, or PBMCs came the material, which was cDNA or gDNA.

Original methodology: Estimation of nucleated cell counts was performed using reference gene primer amplification. Some clones are missing from TCRdb's copy, which holds only in-frame ones; the method was immunoSEQ multiplex PCR. V and J calls plus clone size are reproduced from that table; the DNA served to infer D and trimming. The sample shows hundreds of thousands of clones, 85% of them seen only once. The sequence was collected from a human donor in a cohort sampled during active COVID-19. The sample was peripheral blood. The rearrangement links TRBV5-1 to TRBJ2-3; 15 nucleotides align to TRBD2. CDR3 loop: CASSSGTSGRKPDTQYF. CDR3 coding DNA: TGCGCCAGCAGCTCCGGGACTAGCGGGAGGAAGCCAGATACGCAGTATTTT.